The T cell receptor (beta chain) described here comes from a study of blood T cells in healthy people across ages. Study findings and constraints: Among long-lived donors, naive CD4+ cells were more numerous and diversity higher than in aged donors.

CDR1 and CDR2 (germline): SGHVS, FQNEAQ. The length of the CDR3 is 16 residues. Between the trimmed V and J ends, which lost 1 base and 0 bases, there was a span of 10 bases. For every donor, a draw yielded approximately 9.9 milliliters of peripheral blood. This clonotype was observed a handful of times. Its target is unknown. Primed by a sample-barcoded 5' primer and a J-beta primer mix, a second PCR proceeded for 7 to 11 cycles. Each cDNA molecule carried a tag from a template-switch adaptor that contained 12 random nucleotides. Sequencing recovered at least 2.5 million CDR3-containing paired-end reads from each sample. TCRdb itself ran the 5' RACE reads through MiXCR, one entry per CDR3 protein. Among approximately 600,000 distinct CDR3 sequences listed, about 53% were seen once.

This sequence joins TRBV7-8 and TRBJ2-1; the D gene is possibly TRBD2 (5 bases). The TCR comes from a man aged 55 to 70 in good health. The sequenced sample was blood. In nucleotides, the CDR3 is TGTGCCAGCAGCTTAGAAGCGGCGAGCTCCTACAATGAGCAGTTCTTC. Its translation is CASSLEAASSYNEQFF.